This T cell receptor beta chain comes out of a study of graft-versus-host responses after intestinal transplantation. Irradiated stimulators labeled with violet dye, around 200,000 in number, were plated with around 200,000 CFSE-labeled responders. The assay was immunoSEQ multiplex PCR, and TCRdb's table has in-frame clones only and misses some. The sample holds some 22,000 clones; roughly two fifths are singletons and the top ten take about 1.5%. This CDR3 spans 14 amino acids. From germline, CDR1 is KGHSH and CDR2 LQKENI. Trimming left V 3 bases short and J 1 base short, with 9 bases between. Material: alloreactive CD8+ T cells from a mixed lymphocyte reaction culture, obtained before intestinal transplant. Subset indicated: CFSE-low proliferating T cells sorted from roughly six-day pre-transplant mixed lymphocyte reaction (GvH or HvG direction). This TCR came from a human patient who received an intestinal transplant. The rearrangement joins TRBV18 to TRBJ1-1; D gene ambiguous. CDR3 nucleotide sequence: TGTGCCAGCTCACCCGGACGGCAGAACACTGAAGCTTTCTTT. Its translation is CASSPGRQNTEAFF. Full variable domain (rest looked up from reference TRBV18 and TRBJ1-1): NAGVMQNPRHLVRRRGQEARLRCSPMKGHSHVYWYRQLPEEGLKFMVYLQKENIIDESGMPKERFSAEFPKEGPSILRIQQVVRGDSAAYFCASSPGRQNTEAFFGQGTRLTVV.